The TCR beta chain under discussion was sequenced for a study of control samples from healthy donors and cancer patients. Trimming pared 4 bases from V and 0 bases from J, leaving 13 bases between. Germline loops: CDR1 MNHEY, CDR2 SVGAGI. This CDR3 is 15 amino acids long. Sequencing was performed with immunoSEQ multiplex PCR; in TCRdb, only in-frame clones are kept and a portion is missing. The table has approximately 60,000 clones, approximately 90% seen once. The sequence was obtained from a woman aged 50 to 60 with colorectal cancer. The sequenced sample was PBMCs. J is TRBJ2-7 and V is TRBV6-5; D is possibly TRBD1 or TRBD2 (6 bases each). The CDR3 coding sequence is TGTGCCAGCAGTTCCCCCGGGGGCCACTCCTACGAGCAGTACTTC. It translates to CASSSPGGHSYEQYF.